This TCR beta chain is from a study of blood T cell repertoires in COVID-19. Study context: The United States, Italy and Spain provided the acute and convalescent COVID-19 samples.

This CDR3 is built from 14 residues. Germline-derived CDR1 and CDR2 are MNHEY and SMNVEV (reference sequence). V lost 6 bases to trimming and J lost 7 bases; unmatched junction nucleotides: 6. In the authors' workflow: Using reference gene primer amplification, nucleated cell counts were estimated. Sequencing used immunoSEQ multiplex PCR; TCRdb keeps in-frame clones, though not all of them. V, J and clone size derive from that table, while D and trimming were established from the DNA sequence. The sample records roughly 250,000 clones, around 86% being singletons. Recruitment covered 20 to 25 US areas and drew participants whose ages spanned roughly 18 to 100 years.

The clonotype originates from a middle-aged woman with acute COVID-19. The rearrangement joins TRBV27 to TRBJ2-3; TRBD1 matches 11 bases. The sequenced sample consisted of PBMCs or T cells enriched from blood (not recorded which). The CDR3 nucleotides are TGTGCCAGCAGCCCGGGGACAGGGGGTAATACGCAGTATTTT. Translating gives CASSPGTGGNTQYF.